Below are 31 T cell receptor beta chains sequenced from a single sample in a study of OX40 agonist ivuxolimab in advanced cancers. Profiling relied on immunoSEQ multiplex PCR, and the TCRdb table lists in-frame clones only, not all of them. The data show roughly 70,000 clones, approximately 90% seen once. The sample was CD4+ or CD8+ T cells sorted from blood, taken in a trial of the OX40 agonist ivuxolimab. The receptors derive from an adult with an advanced solid tumor such as melanoma, head and neck, liver or kidney cancer.

This chain uses TRBV2 with TRBJ1-1; D is perhaps TRBD1 (5 bases). The CDR3 runs 14 residues. Trimming left V 5 bases short and J 1 base short, with 11 bases between. Germline values: CDR1 SNHLY, CDR2 FYNNEI. CDR3 in DNA: TGTGCCAGCAGTACCGGGACCCGGAACACTGAAGCTTTCTTT. Encoded protein: CASSTGTRNTEAFF.

The rearrangement uses TRBV12-1 and TRBJ2-7. TRBV12-1 is a pseudogene. CDR3 length: 10 amino acids. The CDR3 sequence is CASSWDEQYF. CDR3 nucleotide sequence: TGTGCCAGCAGCTGGGACGAGCAGTACTTC.

J is TRBJ2-6 and V is TRBV6-6, with no clear D. Trimming took off 5 bases at V and 4 bases at J, with 12 bases between the two ends. Per the germline V gene, CDR1 is MNHNY and CDR2 is SVGAGI (reference sequence). This CDR3 contains 15 residues. CDR3 loop: CASSKDLRGANVLTF. As DNA, the CDR3 is TGTGCCAGCAGTAAGGACCTGCGAGGGGCCAACGTCCTGACTTTC.

The genes are TRBV11-2 and TRBJ2-2; D gene unclear. The germline V gene encodes CDR1 SGHAT and CDR2 FQNNGV. CDR3 size: 14 residues. Trimming removed 0 bases from V and 1 base from J, with 3 bases in between. In DNA form, the CDR3 reads TGTGCCAGCAGCTTAGAGGGGAACACCGGGGAGCTGTTTTTT. Translation gives CASSLEGNTGELFF.

The chain carries TRBV11-2 and TRBJ2-5, with D perhaps matching TRBD2 (5 bases). The CDR3 length is 13 residues. Germline lookup yields CDR1 SGHAT and CDR2 FQNNGV. V lost 2 bases and J lost 2, with 6 bases in between. The CDR3 bases are TGTGCCAGCAGCTTACGGAGGCAAGAGACCCAGTACTTC. This gives the protein CASSLRRQETQYF.

This chain uses TRBV10-3 with TRBJ1-1; 9 bases line up with TRBD1. This CDR3 contains 13 residues. Germline V gene data show CDR1 as ENHRY and CDR2 as SYGVKD. The J segment lost 5 bases and the V segment lost 6 bases, leaving 4 bases of the junction unmatched. CDR3 nucleotide sequence: TGTGCCATCAGCCAGACAGGGGGGACTGAAGCTTTCTTT. This codes for CAISQTGGTEAFF.

The V and J genes are TRBV7-8 and TRBJ2-7; TRBD2 matches 9 bases. There are 15 residues in the CDR3. Looked up from germline, CDR1 is SGHVS and CDR2 is FQNEAQ. V lost 2 bases to trimming and J lost 7 bases; unmatched junction nucleotides: 9. The CDR3 is CASSLSLAGIEEQYF. The CDR3 nucleotides read TGTGCCAGCAGCTTAAGCCTAGCGGGAATAGAGGAGCAGTACTTC.

The chain has TRBV25-1 and TRBJ2-7, with a weak D call TRBD2 (6 bases). CDR1 is MGHDK, CDR2 SYGVNS, per germline. Trimming took 3 bases from V and 5 from J, leaving 17 bases between them. The CDR3 extends over 15 amino acids. CDR3 sequence: CASSDYSGRRDEQYF. CDR3 nucleotides: TGTGCCAGCAGTGACTACTCCGGACGGAGGGACGAGCAGTACTTC.

The rearrangement joins TRBV5-1 to TRBJ2-7; 8 bases align to TRBD2. Germline V gene sequence: CDR1 SGHRS, CDR2 YFSETQ. V dropped 2 bases and J dropped 5; count of bases not matched to a gene: 6. This CDR3 contains 14 residues. The CDR3 reads CASSFGTSIHEQYF. The CDR3 DNA reads as TGCGCCAGCAGCTTCGGGACTAGTATTCACGAGCAGTACTTC. Full variable domain (remainder filled in from reference TRBV5-1 and TRBJ2-7): KAGVTQTPRYLIKTRGQQVTLSCSPISGHRSVSWYQQTPGQGLQFLFEYFSETQRNKGNFPGRFSGRQFSNSRSEMNVSTLELGDSALYLCASSFGTSIHEQYFGPGTRLTVT.

There are a few counts of this clone. The J gene is TRBJ2-7, the V gene TRBV28; D may be TRBD1 (6 bases). The germline CDR1 and CDR2 sequences are MDHEN and SYDVKM. CDR3 length: 15 residues. With 6 bases removed from V and 4 bases from J, the gap between germline ends came to 19 bases. CDR3 amino acids: CASSLTGPLGYEQYF. In DNA form, the CDR3 reads TGTGCCAGCAGCTTGACAGGTCCCCTGGGTTACGAGCAGTACTTC. Using reference TRBV28 and TRBJ2-7 for the parts outside the CDR3, the full variable domain is DVKVTQSSRYLVKRTGEKVFLECVQDMDHENMFWYRQDPGLGLRLIYFSYDVKMKEKGDIPEGYSVSREKKERFSLILESASTNQTSMYLCASSLTGPLGYEQYFGPGTRLTVT.

The V gene is TRBV19, the J gene TRBJ1-2; 8 bases map to TRBD1. The CDR3 covers 16 residues. The V and J ends lost 0 bases and 4 bases, in that order; junction bases with no gene match: 7. The germline V gene encodes CDR1 LNHDA and CDR2 SQIVND (reference sequence). This chain's CDR3 is CASSIDPQGASYGYTF. For the CDR3, the DNA is TGTGCCAGTAGTATAGATCCCCAGGGGGCGAGCTATGGCTACACCTTC.

The V and J genes are TRBV28 and TRBJ1-2; D perhaps matches TRBD1 (5 bases). The germline V gene encodes CDR1 MDHEN and CDR2 SYDVKM. Trimming removed 6 bases at V and 5 bases at J, with 7 bases between. This CDR3 comprises 11 residues. The CDR3 DNA reads TGTGCCAGCAGCAGGACATATGGCTACACCTTC. Its protein is CASSRTYGYTF.

This clone was observed a few times. The chain carries TRBV5-1 and TRBJ1-3; unclear D gene. The CDR3 is 13 residues long. Germline values: CDR1 SGHRS, CDR2 YFSETQ. The germline V and J ends were trimmed by 5 bases and 0 bases, with 6 bases remaining between them. This CDR3 reads CASRGISGNTIYF. The CDR3, as DNA: TGCGCCAGCAGGGGTATCTCTGGAAACACCATATATTTT.

CDR3 sequence: CASRRGRGEYEQYF. The CDR3 DNA follows: TGTGCCAGCAGGAGGGGCAGGGGGGAATACGAGCAGTACTTC. V usage is TRBV19 and J usage is TRBJ2-7; D might be TRBD1 (7 bases). Trimming took off 9 bases at V and 4 bases at J, with 19 bases between the two ends. The germline V gene encodes CDR1 LNHDA and CDR2 SQIVND (reference sequence). The CDR3 totals 14 residues.

The chain carries TRBV19 and TRBJ1-3; 9 bases fit TRBD1. From germline, CDR1 is LNHDA and CDR2 SQIVND (reference sequence). The trim removed 4 bases at V and 3 bases at J, leaving 4 bases unmatched. CDR3 size: 15 residues. CDR3 DNA sequence: TGTGCCAGTAGTAGTAACAGGGGGCTTGGAAACACCATATATTTT. Encoded protein: CASSSNRGLGNTIYF.

The chain couples TRBV18 to TRBJ2-5; a possible D gene is TRBD1 (5 bases). The germline V and J ends were trimmed by 4 bases and 3 bases, with 15 bases remaining between them. The CDR3 spans 15 residues. Germline CDR1 and CDR2: KGHSH and LQKENI. CDR3 amino acids: CASSQRQGWEETQYF. The CDR3, as DNA: TGTGCCAGCTCACAGAGGCAGGGATGGGAAGAGACCCAGTACTTC. The full variable domain, rest sourced from reference TRBV18 and TRBJ2-5, is NAGVMQNPRHLVRRRGQEARLRCSPMKGHSHVYWYRQLPEEGLKFMVYLQKENIIDESGMPKERFSAEFPKEGPSILRIQQVVRGDSAAYFCASSQRQGWEETQYFGPGTRLLVL.

The CDR3 protein is CASSFDGQGNGYTF. Written as DNA, the CDR3 is TGCGCCAGCAGCTTTGACGGACAGGGGAATGGCTACACCTTC. V is TRBV5-1 and J is TRBJ1-2, with 9 bases lining up with TRBD1. J gave up 6 bases and V 2 bases, and 5 bases lay outside the gene matches. Germline assignment: CDR1 SGHRS and CDR2 YFSETQ. CDR3 size: 14 residues.

This clone was counted once. The genes are TRBV19 and TRBJ1-4, with D possibly TRBD1 on 6 matching bases. V gave up 7 bases and J gave up 7 bases, with 16 bases separating them. Germline CDR1 LNHDA, CDR2 SQIVND (reference sequence). This CDR3 region has 14 residues. Here the CDR3 reads CASTTQGIGEKLFF. For the CDR3, the DNA is TGTGCCAGTACCACACAGGGAATCGGTGAAAAACTGTTTTTT.

This chain uses TRBV7-2 with TRBJ2-1, with 12 bases that match TRBD2. The CDR3 length is 15 residues. With V trimmed by 5 bases and J by 8 bases, 7 bases remained unmatched. The germline V gene has CDR1 SGHTA and CDR2 FQGNSA. CDR3 loop: CASSPGLAGNYEQFF. The CDR3 DNA follows: TGTGCCAGCAGCCCAGGACTAGCGGGAAACTATGAGCAGTTCTTC.

The chain links TRBV28 to TRBJ2-5; possibly TRBD2 for D (5 bases). The CDR3 is 16 residues long. V was pared by 0 bases and J by 0 bases, with 11 bases between. The germline V gene has CDR1 MDHEN and CDR2 SYDVKM. The CDR3 loop is CASSLWEERYQETQYF. The CDR3, as DNA: TGTGCCAGCAGTTTATGGGAGGAACGCTACCAAGAGACCCAGTACTTC. Supplemented by reference TRBV28 and TRBJ2-5, the full variable domain reads DVKVTQSSRYLVKRTGEKVFLECVQDMDHENMFWYRQDPGLGLRLIYFSYDVKMKEKGDIPEGYSVSREKKERFSLILESASTNQTSMYLCASSLWEERYQETQYFGPGTRLLVL.

V usage is TRBV9 and J usage is TRBJ2-2; D is unclear. The germline V gene has CDR1 SGDLS and CDR2 YYNGEE. The CDR3 runs 14 residues. Trimming removed 4 bases from V and 7 bases from J, with 14 bases in between. The CDR3 loop is CASSPLSADGELFF. CDR3 bases: TGTGCCAGCAGCCCCCTTAGTGCGGACGGGGAGCTGTTTTTT.

V gene TRBV5-1 combines with J gene TRBJ2-7; tentatively, D is TRBD2 (6 bases). The CDR3 consists of 14 residues. CDR1 is SGHRS, CDR2 YFSETQ, per germline. The V end lost 4 bases, the J end lost 4 bases, and 15 bases lay between the germline ends. CDR3 nucleotides: TGCGCCAGCAGCAGGTCTCGGGAGTTTTACGAGCAGTACTTC. Its protein is CASSRSREFYEQYF.

V gene TRBV2 combines with J gene TRBJ1-5; D gene ambiguous. CDR1 and CDR2 (germline): SNHLY, FYNNEI. V lost 11 bases, J lost 0 bases, and 11 bases lay in between. CDR3 size: 13 residues. The CDR3 loop is CASRTSSNQPQHF. CDR3 in DNA: TGTGCCTCCCGGACCTCTAGCAATCAGCCCCAGCATTTT.

This chain links TRBV14 with TRBJ2-1; D is unclear. CDR1 and CDR2 (germline): SGHDN, FVKESK. CDR3 size: 13 residues. V was shortened by 4 bases and J by 5 bases, with 9 bases between the two germline ends. CDR3: CASSLKENNEQFF. Written as DNA, the CDR3 is TGTGCCAGCAGCCTTAAGGAAAACAATGAGCAGTTCTTC.

The rearrangement uses TRBV5-4 and TRBJ1-3; no definite D call. Germline CDR1 and CDR2: SGHNT and YYREEE (reference sequence). V was cut by 2 bases and J by 0 bases, with 6 bases left in between. The CDR3 is 14 residues long. The CDR3 DNA reads TGTGCCAGCAGCTTTGAAAGCTCTGGAAACACCATATATTTT. Amino acid sequence: CASSFESSGNTIYF.

The V and J genes are TRBV27 and TRBJ2-2; 8 nucleotides line up with TRBD1. CDR1 MNHEY and CDR2 SMNVEV come from the germline V gene (reference sequence). The CDR3 totals 15 residues. The J segment lost 6 bases and the V segment lost 4 bases, leaving 7 bases of the junction unmatched. The CDR3, as DNA: TGTGCCAGCAGTTCGCCCTCAGGGGGCTCCGGGGAGCTGTTTTTT. It encodes CASSSPSGGSGELFF.

The count of this clone is one. This rearrangement joins TRBV9 to TRBJ2-7; weak D call: TRBD2 (6 bases). This CDR3 has 14 amino acids. Germline V gene data show CDR1 as SGDLS and CDR2 as YYNGEE. V was cut by 0 bases and J by 3 bases, with 10 bases left in between. The CDR3 loop is CASSVEMGGYEQYF. The CDR3 DNA follows: TGTGCCAGCAGCGTAGAAATGGGGGGCTACGAGCAGTACTTC.

Only a few counts were recorded for this clone. The J gene is TRBJ2-7, the V gene TRBV7-9; D not resolved. Trimming removed 0 bases at V and 1 base at J, with 19 bases between. The germline gives CDR1 SEHNR, CDR2 FQNEAQ (reference sequence). This CDR3 has 18 residues. The chain's CDR3 is CASSLADPRDLQSYEQYF. CDR3 sequence (DNA): TGTGCCAGCAGCTTAGCAGATCCCAGAGACTTACAATCCTACGAGCAGTACTTC.

The CDR3 region is CASSLAGGSTDTQYF. The CDR3 nucleotides read TGCGCCAGCAGCTTAGCGGGAGGAAGTACAGATACGCAGTATTTT. The V and J genes are TRBV5-1 and TRBJ2-3; TRBD2 matches 9 bases. V lost 2 bases to trimming and J lost 3 bases; unmatched junction nucleotides: 4. CDR1 is SGHRS and CDR2 is YFSETQ in the germline V gene. The CDR3 consists of 15 residues. Full variable domain (missing parts from reference TRBV5-1 and TRBJ2-3): KAGVTQTPRYLIKTRGQQVTLSCSPISGHRSVSWYQQTPGQGLQFLFEYFSETQRNKGNFPGRFSGRQFSNSRSEMNVSTLELGDSALYLCASSLAGGSTDTQYFGPGTRLTVL.

This clone occurred once. The CDR3 loop reads CASSRGLAINEQFF. The CDR3 coding sequence is TGCGCCAGCAGCCGTGGCTTAGCGATTAATGAGCAGTTCTTC. This chain uses TRBV4-1 with TRBJ2-1; D is possibly TRBD2 (5 bases). CDR3 size: 14 residues. Germline assignment: CDR1 MGHRA and CDR2 YSYEKL. V dropped 4 bases and J dropped 7 bases, with 14 bases sitting between them.

The J gene is TRBJ2-5, the V gene TRBV6-5, with 9 positions matching TRBD2. The V and J ends lost 0 bases and 5 bases, in that order; junction bases with no gene match: 7. There are 16 residues in the CDR3. Germline V gene lookup returns CDR1 MNHEY and CDR2 SVGAGI. In DNA, the CDR3 is TGTGCCAGCAGTTACTCGCGGCGGGGGGGCAGGGAGACCCAGTACTTC. It specifies CASSYSRRGGRETQYF.